This T cell receptor beta chain was documented in a study of CD8 T cells in Susac syndrome. Whole-study context: Treatment status at blood draw for the Susac syndrome patients was therapy-naive, corticosteroids, or intravenous immunoglobulin alone. General study results and limits: The CD4+ T cell repertoires from Susac syndrome exhibited no clonal expansion.

Germline CDR1 SGHTA, CDR2 FQGNSA. CDR3 length equals 13 residues. V shed 6 bases and J shed 8 bases, with 16 bases lying between them. Reverse transcription of roughly 0.5 to 1 ug RNA used random hexamers. The amplification used immunoSEQ multiplex PCR on TCR beta CDR3; it spanned 54 Vbeta and 13 Jbeta. TCRdb reprocessed the immunoSEQ multiplex PCR reads via MiXCR and lists one record per CDR3 protein. This sample yields 150,000 to 180,000 distinct CDR3 sequences, of which 90% to 95% are seen a single time; 0.15% to 0.2% belongs to the top ten. Under recently defined diagnostic criteria, the patients with Susac syndrome qualified as having definite or probable disease. This clonotype was detected once. What it binds is not known.

The sequence derives from a human donor with Susac syndrome. The chain combines TRBV7-2 with TRBJ1-2; D might be TRBD1 (5 bases). The material sequenced was CD4+ T cells from PBMCs. CDR3 protein: CASSRNAGGGYTF. The CDR3 nucleotides are TGTGCCAGCAGTCGGAACGCGGGGGGAGGCTACACCTTC.